This entry concerns a single T cell receptor (beta chain). The conserved phenylalanine or tryptophan normally closing the CDR3 is absent here, so this likely arose from a read error. No DNA is shown, since the ends of the CDR3 on it are uncertain; the CDR3 is the one TCRdb lists. The data belong to a study of tumor-infiltrating lymphocytes in primary liver carcinoma. Investigators took RNA and DNA out together from approximately 22-30 mg of unsorted bulk tissue. Germline V gene sequence: CDR1 MDHEN, CDR2 SYDVKM. Counting both end residues, the CDR3 totals 13 amino acids. Starting from roughly 540 ng of total RNA, TCR beta cDNA was produced with a primer in the constant region. Library construction for TCR beta comprised three nested multiplex PCR rounds performed with slightly modified ARM-PCR. A C-beta reverse primer was combined with TRBV1-TRBV30 forward primers in the first two PCR rounds, and each round had roughly 9 cycles. Each CDR3 protein is one row after TCRdb ran MiXCR on the multiplex PCR reads. The sample contains about 50,000 distinct CDR3 sequences, approximately 80% of which appear only once.

The chain is built from TRBV28 and TRBJ2-7; TRBD1 reflects the table's D call only, with no check against the DNA. The TCR sequence derives from a middle-aged man with primary liver carcinoma and hepatitis B virus infection. The sample was liver tumor tissue from sampling region 5. The subset is: tumor region T5, tumor centre. The CDR3 sequence is CASSLQGPVGHYS.